The rows below give T cell receptor delta chains drawn from one sample of a study of delta chains in infants with herpesvirus infections. TCRdb fed the RT-PCR reads into CATT to redo clone calling. The repertoire holds some 1,500 delta-chain clones, with 35% as singletons. Specimen: peripheral blood, collected at time point 1 of longitudinal follow-up. The receptors shown here come from a human donor who was a Ugandan infant, either HIV-exposed or HIV-unexposed (not recorded which). Each CDR3 is given with its conserved first and last residue. D genes are given only for firm matches. For some rows the clone size is stated as once, few or many, or as a class when expanded; others skip it.

D	J	size	V	CDR3	DNA
-	TRDJ1	few	TRDV1	CALGESWGFDKLIF	TGTGCTCTTGGGGAAAGTTGGGGCTTCGATAAACTCATCTTT
TRDD3	TRDJ1	once	TRDV1	CALGEPPFLRLGDTKTDKLIF	TGTGCTCTTGGGGAACCTCCCTTCCTGCGTCTGGGGGATACGAAAACCGATAAACTCATCTTT
TRDD3	TRDJ1	-	TRDV1	CALGERIHWGIRAIFHTDKLIF	TGTGCTCTTGGGGAACGAATCCACTGGGGGATACGCGCGATTTTCCACACCGATAAACTCATCTTT
TRDD3	TRDJ1	large	TRDV1	CALGPPGCLGLGDCTDKLIF	TGTGCTCTTGGACCCCCGGGGTGCCTAGGGCTGGGGGACTGCACCGATAAACTCATCTTT
-	TRDJ1	-	TRDV1	CALGEPIYGGTNYTDKLIF	TGTGCTCTTGGGGAACCCATCTACGGGGGCACCAACTACACCGATAAACTCATCTTC
-	TRDJ3	few	TRDV1	CALGERPYAGPSSWDTRQMFF	TGTGCTCTTGGGGAACGGCCCTACGCTGGACCGAGCTCCTGGGACACCCGACAGATGTTTTTC
-	TRDJ2	few	TRDV1	CALGELGSPPCFGGMTAQLFF	TGTGCTCTTGGGGAACTCGGGTCCCCCCCCTGTTTCGGGGGGATGACAGCACAACTCTTCTTT
TRDD3	TRDJ3	-	TRDV2	CACDTGGYLGSWDTRQMFF	TGTGCCTGTGACACCGGGGGATACCTGGGCTCCTGGGACACCCGACAGATGTTTTTC
TRDD3	TRDJ3	large	TRDV2	CACDTSYNVLGDTWDTRQMFF	TGTGCCTGTGACACCTCCTACAATGTACTGGGGGATACCTGGGACACCCGACAGATGTTTTTC
-	TRDJ1	-	TRDV1	CALGELQRPSPDKLIF	TGTGCTCTTGGGGAACTCCAACGGCCTTCCCCGGATAAACTCATCTTT
TRDD3	TRDJ1	few	TRDV1	CALGERRFTGDPKNTDKLIF	TGTGCTCTTGGGGAACGTAGATTTACTGGGGATCCTAAGAACACCGATAAACTCATCTTT
-	TRDJ2	-	TRDV1	CALGRPTIKPGGPYTDKLFF	TGTGCTCTTGGGCGTCCTACTATAAAGCCTGGGGGGCCATACACCGATAAACTCTTCTTT
-	TRDJ1	-	TRDV1	CALGRLPTNWGIREYTDKLIF	TGTGCTCTTGGGCGCCTTCCTACGAACTGGGGGATTAGGGAGTACACCGATAAACTCATCTTT
-	TRDJ1	few	TRDV1	CALGVPLPSLHKLIF	TGTGCTCTTGGGGTGCCCCTGCCCTCCCTCCATAAACTCATCTTT
TRDD3	TRDJ1	once	TRDV1	CALGEIAFLGWGIVTDKLIF	TGTGCTCTTGGGGAAATCGCCTTCCTCGGCTGGGGGATCGTAACCGATAAACTCATCTTT
TRDD3	TRDJ1	few	TRDV1	CALGELRLFLPLGDRGTDKLIF	TGTGCTCTTGGGGAACTCCGGTTGTTCCTACCCCTGGGGGATCGGGGGACCGATAAACTCATCTTT
-	TRDJ1	large	TRDV3	CASAFRLGYTDKLIF	TGTGCCTCCGCGTTCCGGCTGGGGTACACCGATAAACTCATCTTT
-	TRDJ1	few	TRDV1	CALGEGPPTKLGLIF	TGTGCTCTTGGGGAAGGGCCTCCTACGAAGTTAGGACTCATCTTT
-	TRDJ1	few	TRAV38-2/DV8	CAYRSALSYGYTDKLIF	TGTGCTTATAGGAGCGCGCTGTCCTACGGGTACACCGATAAACTCATCTTT
-	TRDJ1	few	TRDV1	CALGEPPYTDKLIF	TGTGCTCTTGGGGAACCCCCATACACCGATAAACTCATCTTT
-	TRDJ1	-	TRDV1	CALGELNQSTKAPLAHKLIF	TGTGCTCTTGGGGAACTGAATCAATCTACGAAGGCTCCCCTCGCCCATAAACTCATCTTT
TRDD3	TRDJ2	few	TRDV1	CALGESHRAITGGYLEYCLLTAQLFF	TGTGCTCTTGGGGAATCCCACAGGGCTATTACTGGGGGATATCTCGAGTATTGCCTTTTGACAGCACAACTCTTCTTT
-	TRDJ1	few	TRDV1	CALAPDGGWYTDKLIF	TGTGCTCTTGCTCCTGATGGGGGCTGGTACACCGATAAACTCATCTTT
TRDD3	TRDJ1	-	TRDV1	CALGEVPTRDTASRKLIF	TGTGCTCTTGGGGAAGTGCCTACTAGGGATACCGCCTCCCGTAAACTCATCTTT
TRDD3	TRDJ1	large	TRDV1	CALGGIPGGYGQTKLIF	TGTGCTCTTGGGGGCATTCCTGGGGGATACGGACAAACCAAACTCATCTTT
TRDD3	TRDJ1	few	TRDV1	CALGERGSTGGSITDKLIF	TGTGCTCTTGGGGAACGTGGGTCTACTGGGGGATCCATCACCGATAAACTCATCTTT
-	TRDJ1	-	TRDV1	CALGESPSYGGHAGNKLIF	TGTGCTCTTGGGGAATCCCCATCCTACGGAGGTCATGCTGGGAATAAACTCATCTTT
-	TRDJ2	large	TRAV29/DV5	CAASAMGFDPQLFF	TGTGCAGCAAGCGCGATGGGATTTGATCCACAACTCTTCTTT
TRDD3	TRDJ1	-	TRDV1	CALGELRGPYQYWGIRVTDKLIF	TGTGCTCTTGGGGAATTAAGGGGGCCCTACCAGTACTGGGGGATAAGAGTAACCGATAAACTCATCTTT
TRDD3	TRDJ1	-	TRDV1	CALGEGCVLGQGSNTDKLIF	TGTGCTCTTGGGGAAGGCTGTGTACTGGGGCAAGGGTCTAACACCGATAAACTCATCTTT
TRDD3	TRDJ1	few	TRAV38-2/DV8	CAWVYWGIPIGDKLIF	TGTGCTTGGGTCTACTGGGGGATACCAATAGGCGATAAACTCATCTTT
-	TRDJ1	-	TRDV1	CALGERSSHGIRGFYTDKLIF	TGTGCTCTTGGGGAACGGTCTTCCCACGGTATACGGGGGTTTTACACCGATAAACTCATCTTT
TRDD3	TRDJ1	few	TRDV3	CASALGTGGSYYTDKLIF	TGTGCCTCGGCCCTCGGTACTGGGGGATCCTACTACACCGATAAACTCATCTTT
TRDD3	TRDJ1	large	TRDV1	CALGKGFLNWGISGDTDKLIF	TGTGCTCTTGGGAAGGGGTTCCTCAACTGGGGGATATCGGGAGACACCGATAAACTCATCTTT
TRDD3	TRDJ1	few	TRDV1	CALGELSLLGEYTDKLIF	TGTGCTCTTGGGGAACTCTCCCTACTGGGGGAATACACCGATAAACTCATCTTT
TRDD3	TRDJ2	-	TRDV1	CALGERANPLLGDTRFLTAQLFF	TGTGCTCTTGGGGAACGGGCAAACCCTTTGCTGGGGGATACGCGGTTCCTGACAGCACAACTCTTCTTT
-	TRDJ1	-	TRDV3	CALGVVTDKLIF	TGTGCCTTGGGGGTTGTCACCGATAAACTCATCTTT
-	TRDJ1	large	TRAV23/DV6	CAASPPDTDKLIF	TGTGCAGCAAGCCCTCCGGACACCGATAAACTCATCTTT
-	TRDJ1	-	TRDV1	CALGDVLLIREYTDKLIF	TGTGCTCTTGGGGATGTCCTCCTTATCCGAGAGTACACCGATAAACTCATCTTT
-	TRDJ3	-	TRDV2	CACDILGDTRQMFF	TGTGCCTGTGACATTTTGGGGGACACCCGACAGATGTTTTTC
TRDD2	TRDJ1	few	TRDV1	CALDPFLQDVRGTDKLIF	TGTGCTCTTGATCCCTTCCTACAAGACGTTCGAGGCACCGATAAACTCATCTTT
-	TRDJ3	-	TRDV1	CALGELGGSWDTRQMFF	TGTGCTCTTGGGGAACTGGGGGGATCCTGGGACACCCGACAGATGTTTTTC
TRDD3	TRDJ1	-	TRDV1	CALGEWVFLLGDSRYTDKLIF	TGTGCTCTTGGGGAATGGGTCTTTCTACTGGGGGATTCGAGGTACACCGATAAACTCATCTTT